This T cell receptor beta chain is drawn from a study of shared T cell receptors in the human thymus. This CDR3 has 17 amino acids. CDR1 and CDR2 from the germline V gene are LNHNV and YYDKDF (reference sequence). J was trimmed by 2 bases and V by 1 base; bases with no gene match: 11. Assay: immunoSEQ multiplex PCR; the TCRdb copy retains only in-frame clones and omits some. The data contain over 450,000 clones, around 78% of them singletons. These data were likewise used in another study, on human thymus T cells. This second report adds: Each of the donors was a healthy Finnish infant who was undergoing open corrective cardiac surgery for congenital heart defects.

The sample consisted of thymocytes. The chain has TRBV15 and TRBJ2-7; 7 bases align to TRBD1. This receptor was identified in a boy under two years old with a congenital heart defect. CDR3 coding DNA: TGTGCCACCAGCAGAGTTGGGAACAGGGGTAAAACCTACGAGCAGTACTTC. Encoded protein: CATSRVGNRGKTYEQYF.